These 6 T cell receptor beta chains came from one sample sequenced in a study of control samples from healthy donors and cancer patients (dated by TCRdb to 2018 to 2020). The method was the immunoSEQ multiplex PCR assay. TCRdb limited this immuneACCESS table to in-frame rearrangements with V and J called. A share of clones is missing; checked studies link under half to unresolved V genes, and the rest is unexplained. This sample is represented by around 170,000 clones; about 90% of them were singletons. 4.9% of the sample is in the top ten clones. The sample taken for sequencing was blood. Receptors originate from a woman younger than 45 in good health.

CDR3 residues: CASSAGTENEKLFF. The CDR3 coding sequence is TGCGCCAGCAGCGCCGGGACAGAGAATGAAAAACTGTTTTTT. This chain joins TRBV5-1 and TRBJ1-4, with 7 nucleotides matching TRBD1. J gave up 5 bases and V 4 bases, and 5 bases lay outside the gene matches. Germline V gives CDR1 SGHRS, CDR2 YFSETQ. CDR3 length: 14 residues.

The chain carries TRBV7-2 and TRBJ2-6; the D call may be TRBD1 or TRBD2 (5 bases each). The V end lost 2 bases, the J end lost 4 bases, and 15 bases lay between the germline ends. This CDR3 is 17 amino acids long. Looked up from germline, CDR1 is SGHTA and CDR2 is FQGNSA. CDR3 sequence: CASSLSRGPTGANVLTF. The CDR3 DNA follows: TGTGCCAGCAGCTTATCGAGGGGCCCCACGGGGGCCAACGTCCTGACTTTC.

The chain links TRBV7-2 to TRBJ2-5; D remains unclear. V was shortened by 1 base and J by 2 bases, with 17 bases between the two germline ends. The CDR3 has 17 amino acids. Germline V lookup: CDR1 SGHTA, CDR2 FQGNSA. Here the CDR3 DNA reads TGTGCCAGCAGCTTAGTCTTTGAGGACGGACCTCAAGAGACCCAGTACTTC. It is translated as CASSLVFEDGPQETQYF.

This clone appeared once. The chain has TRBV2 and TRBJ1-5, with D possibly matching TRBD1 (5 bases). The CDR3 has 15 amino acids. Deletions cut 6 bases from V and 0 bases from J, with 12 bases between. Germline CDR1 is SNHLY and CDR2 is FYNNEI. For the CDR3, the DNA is TGTGCCAGCAGCTTCGACAGATATAGCAATCAGCCCCAGCATTTT. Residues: CASSFDRYSNQPQHF.

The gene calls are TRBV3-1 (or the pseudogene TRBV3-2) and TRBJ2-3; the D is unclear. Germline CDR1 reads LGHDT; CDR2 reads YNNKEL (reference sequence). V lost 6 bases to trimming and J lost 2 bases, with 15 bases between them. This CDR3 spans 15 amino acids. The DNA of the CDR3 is TGTGCCAGCAGACCTTTCAGAGGATTCACAGATACGCAGTATTTT. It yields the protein CASRPFRGFTDTQYF.

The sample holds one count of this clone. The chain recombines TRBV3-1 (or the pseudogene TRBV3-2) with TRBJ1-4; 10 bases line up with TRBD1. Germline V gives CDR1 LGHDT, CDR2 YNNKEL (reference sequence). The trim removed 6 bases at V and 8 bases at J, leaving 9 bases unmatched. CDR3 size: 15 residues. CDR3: CASRGAGTGEEKLFF. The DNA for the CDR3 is TGTGCCAGCAGGGGGGCCGGGACAGGGGAAGAAAAACTGTTTTTT.